This T cell receptor (beta chain) was sequenced during a study of blood T cell repertoires in COVID-19. Turning to the study itself: Italy, Spain and the United States were the sources of the convalescent and acute COVID-19 samples. Sample material is recorded as cDNA or gDNA derived from T cells, B-cell-depleted T cells, or PBMCs.

Source study methods: Reference gene primer amplification yielded estimated nucleated cell counts. TCRdb's table, derived via immunoSEQ multiplex PCR, lists solely in-frame clones and lacks some. The DNA gave D and trimming, while V, J and clone size come from that table. This table has 35,000 to 50,000 clones, roughly 85% appearing once. The CDR3 has 14 amino acids. V was clipped by 6 bases and J by 3 bases, with 14 bases between them. Germline V gene data show CDR1 as SGHTA and CDR2 as FQGNSA. The TCR originated in a man aged 60 to 75 with acute or convalescent COVID-19. Source material: peripheral blood. The rearrangement uses TRBV7-2 and TRBJ1-1, with D tentatively TRBD1 (5 bases). The CDR3 DNA reads TGTGCCAGCAGGGAGGGGACCTCGTACACTGAAGCTTTCTTT. Encoded protein: CASREGTSYTEAFF. Based on the CDR3 plus reference TRBV7-2 and TRBJ1-1, the full variable domain is GAGVSQSPSNKVTEKGKDVELRCDPISGHTALYWYRQSLGQGLEFLIYFQGNSAPDKSGLPSDRFSAERTGGSVSTLTIQRTQQEDSAVYLCASREGTSYTEAFFGQGTRLTVV.